Listed here are 14 T cell receptor beta chains from one sample, sequenced in a study of blood T cell repertoires in COVID-19. The protocol was immunoSEQ multiplex PCR, while the TCRdb copy is restricted to in-frame clones and leaves out a portion. This table has roughly 120,000 clones, around four fifths appearing once. What was sequenced was peripheral blood. The source of these receptors is a man aged 80 or over with COVID-19, enrolled during active disease.

The V call is TRBV19, the J call TRBJ1-1; a possible D gene is TRBD1 (5 bases). This CDR3 spans 14 amino acids. Germline V lookup: CDR1 LNHDA, CDR2 SQIVND (reference sequence). V was cut by 7 bases and J by 2 bases, with 14 bases left in between. Here the CDR3 reads CASINAGGNTEAFF. For the CDR3, the DNA is TGTGCCAGTATTAACGCCGGGGGTAACACTGAAGCTTTCTTT.

The chain combines TRBV12-3 or TRBV12-4 with TRBJ1-3; no firm D call. The CDR3 loop spans 12 amino acids. Trimming removed 3 bases from V and 3 bases from J, with 3 bases in between. The CDR3 loop is CASSLRGNTIYF. In nucleotides, the CDR3 is TGTGCCAGCAGTTTGCGTGGAAACACCATATATTTT.

This clone was detected only once. The J gene is TRBJ2-1, the V gene TRBV23-1; TRBD2 is a possible D gene (6 bases). TRBV23-1 belongs to the ORF category, with a function that is uncertain. The CDR3 runs to 20 residues. The ends were cut back, 2 bases at V and 6 bases at J, with 29 bases in the middle. The CDR3 sequence is CASSQTASVSLAVGINEQFF. The CDR3 bases are TGCGCCAGCAGTCAAACGGCTTCGGTCTCATTAGCGGTGGGCATCAATGAGCAGTTCTTC.

The CDR3 region has the DNA TGTGCCAGCAGCGATACGAAAAGGGGGTGGACCGGGGAGCTGTTTTTT. It translates to CASSDTKRGWTGELFF. This chain uses TRBV11-3 with TRBJ2-2, with D tentatively TRBD1 (6 bases). Germline CDR1 reads SGHNT; CDR2 reads YENEEA. CDR3 length: 16 residues. Trimming stripped 5 bases from V and 5 bases from J, with 18 bases between.

This clone appeared once. The chain uses TRBV5-6 and TRBJ2-1; 7 bases fit TRBD2. The length of the CDR3 is 15 residues. Germline CDR1 SGHDT, CDR2 YYEEEE. The junction had 2 bases not matched to a gene; V was cut back by 0 bases and J by 2 bases. The CDR3 spells CASSLAGLAYNEQFF. The DNA for the CDR3 is TGTGCCAGCAGCTTGGCCGGACTAGCCTACAATGAGCAGTTCTTC.

This chain joins TRBV30 and TRBJ2-5; 9 bases line up with TRBD2. The V gene end was trimmed by 2 bases and the J gene end by 0 bases; junction bases not matched to a gene: 13. Germline values: CDR1 GTSNPN, CDR2 SVGIG (reference sequence). CDR3 length equals 18 residues. The CDR3 DNA reads as TGTGCCTGGAGTCGGGTCGTCATGGCGGGAGGGTACCAAGAGACCCAGTACTTC. Residues: CAWSRVVMAGGYQETQYF.

This chain links TRBV9 with TRBJ2-3; D might be TRBD1 (5 bases). The V and J ends lost 4 bases and 1 base respectively, with 16 bases between them. The CDR3 runs 16 residues. Germline V gene data show CDR1 as SGDLS and CDR2 as YYNGEE. This CDR3 reads CASSSYGATGTDTQYF. The DNA for the CDR3 is TGTGCCAGCAGCTCCTATGGGGCCACTGGCACAGATACGCAGTATTTT.

This chain joins TRBV5-6 and TRBJ1-2; 10 nucleotides agree with TRBD1. Germline V gene data show CDR1 as SGHDT and CDR2 as YYEEEE. Germline trimming cut 4 bases from V and 4 bases from J; bases unmatched to any gene: 4. The CDR3 covers 14 residues. CDR3 sequence reads: CASSRDRGTYGYTF. CDR3 nucleotide sequence: TGTGCCAGCAGCCGGGACAGGGGCACCTATGGCTACACCTTC.

The V and J genes are TRBV11-2 and TRBJ2-5; possibly TRBD1 for D (7 bases). V was pared by 4 bases and J by 5 bases, with 20 bases between. CDR3 length: 16 amino acids. The germline V gene encodes CDR1 SGHAT and CDR2 FQNNGV. CDR3: CASSSRGDWQVETQYF. In nucleotides, the CDR3 is TGTGCCAGCAGCTCCAGGGGGGACTGGCAAGTTGAGACCCAGTACTTC.

This clone appeared a few times. The V gene is TRBV24-1, the J gene TRBJ1-5, with 8 bases matching TRBD1. J was trimmed by 0 bases and V by 2 bases; bases with no gene match: 23. The CDR3 loop spans 23 amino acids. In germline, CDR1 is KGHDR, CDR2 SFDVKD. CDR3 region: CATSDSRKRGPDRGPFSNQPQHF. CDR3 nucleotides: TGTGCCACCAGTGATTCTCGCAAGCGTGGGCCTGACAGGGGACCCTTTAGCAATCAGCCCCAGCATTTT.

This clone was detected only once. The V gene is TRBV6-5, the J gene TRBJ1-1, with D perhaps matching TRBD1 (5 bases). Between the trimmed V and J ends, which lost 1 base and 5 bases, there was a span of 14 bases. Per the germline V gene, CDR1 is MNHEY and CDR2 is SVGAGI. The CDR3 has 15 amino acids. CDR3 sequence (DNA): TGTGCCAGCAGTTACTGGGGCGCGGGGAAGACTGAAGCTTTCTTT. Residues: CASSYWGAGKTEAFF.

The chain joins TRBV28 to TRBJ2-7; 7 nucleotides line up with TRBD2. Germline V gene sequence: CDR1 MDHEN, CDR2 SYDVKM. Trimming cost V 5 bases and J 1 base; bases outside gene matches: 8. This CDR3 is built from 15 residues. This CDR3 reads CASSGGGWVSYEQYF. The CDR3 DNA is TGTGCCAGCAGTGGCGGGGGTTGGGTTTCCTACGAGCAGTACTTC.

In DNA form, the CDR3 reads TGTGCCAGCAGTTACGATCGCGGGCCAACCTACGAGCAGTACTTC. The encoded protein is CASSYDRGPTYEQYF. The rearrangement joins TRBV6-5 to TRBJ2-7; TRBD2 is a possible D gene (5 bases). CDR3 length equals 15 residues. Germline CDR1 reads MNHEY; CDR2 reads SVGAGI. Deletions cut 2 bases from V and 2 bases from J, with 13 bases between.

The genes are TRBV3-1 (or the pseudogene TRBV3-2) and TRBJ1-6; D remains unclear. Between the trimmed V and J ends, which lost 4 bases and 9 bases, there was a span of 16 bases. Germline V gene lookup returns CDR1 LGHDT and CDR2 YNNKEL (reference sequence). The CDR3 extends over 15 amino acids. CDR3 sequence reads: CASSPREREASPLHF. DNA of the CDR3: TGTGCCAGCAGCCCAAGGGAAAGGGAGGCTTCACCCCTCCACTTT.